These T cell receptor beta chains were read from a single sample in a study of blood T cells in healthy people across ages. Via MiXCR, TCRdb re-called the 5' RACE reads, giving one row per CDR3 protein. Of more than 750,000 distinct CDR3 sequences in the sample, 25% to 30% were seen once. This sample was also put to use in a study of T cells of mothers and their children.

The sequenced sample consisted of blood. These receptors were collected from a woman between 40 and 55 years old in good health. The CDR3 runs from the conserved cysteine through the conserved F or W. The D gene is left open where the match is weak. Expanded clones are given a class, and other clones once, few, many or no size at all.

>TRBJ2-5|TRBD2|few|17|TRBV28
CASSFRFGGGPQETQYF
TGTGCCAGCAGTTTTCGGTTCGGCGGGGGACCACAAGAGACCCAGTACTTC
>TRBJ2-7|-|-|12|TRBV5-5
CASSSTDLGQYF
TGTGCCAGCAGCTCGACTGACTTGGGGCAGTACTTC
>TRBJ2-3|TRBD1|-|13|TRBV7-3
CASSSDREDTQYF
TGTGCCAGCAGCTCGGACAGGGAGGATACGCAGTATTTT
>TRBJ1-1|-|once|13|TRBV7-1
CASSSDHNTEAFF
TGTGCCAGCAGCTCTGACCACAACACTGAAGCTTTCTTT
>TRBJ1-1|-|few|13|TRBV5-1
CASSNRENTEAFF
TGCGCCAGCAGTAACAGGGAGAACACTGAAGCTTTCTTT
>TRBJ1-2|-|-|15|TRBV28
CASSTPDGLNYGYTF
TGTGCCAGCAGTACCCCGGACGGTCTCAACTATGGCTACACCTTC
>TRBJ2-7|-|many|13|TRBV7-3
CASSLTKGGEQYF
TGTGCCAGCAGCTTAACCAAGGGAGGCGAGCAGTACTTC
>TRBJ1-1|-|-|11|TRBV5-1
CATSLGTGVFF
TGCGCCACATCCCTTGGGACTGGAGTTTTCTTT
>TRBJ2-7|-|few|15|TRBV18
CASPPRSVLLYEQYF
TGTGCCAGCCCACCACGGTCGGTGCTGCTCTACGAGCAGTACTTC
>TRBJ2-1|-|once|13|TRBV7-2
CASSLLFLGEQFF
TGTGCCAGCAGCTTACTTTTCCTTGGGGAGCAGTTCTTC
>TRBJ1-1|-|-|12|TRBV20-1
CSASKGNTEAFF
TGCAGTGCTAGTAAGGGGAACACTGAAGCTTTCTTT
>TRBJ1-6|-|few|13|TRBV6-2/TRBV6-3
CASRRTTDSPLHF
TGTGCCAGCAGGAGGACGACTGATTCACCCCTCCACTTT
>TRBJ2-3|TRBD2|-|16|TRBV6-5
CASKTFRLAGTDTQYF
TGTGCCAGCAAAACCTTCCGACTAGCGGGCACAGATACGCAGTATTTT
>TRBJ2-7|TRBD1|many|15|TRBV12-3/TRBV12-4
CASSGTGGKAYEQYF
TGTGCCAGCAGTGGAACAGGGGGGAAGGCTTACGAGCAGTACTTC
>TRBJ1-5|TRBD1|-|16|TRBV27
CASRGAGGLVNQPQHF
TGTGCCAGCCGGGGGGCAGGGGGCCTTGTCAATCAGCCCCAGCATTTT
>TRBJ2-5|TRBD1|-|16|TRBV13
CASSWKDRAKHNEQYF
TGTGCCAGCAGCTGGAAGGACAGGGCCAAGCACAATGAGCAGTACTTC
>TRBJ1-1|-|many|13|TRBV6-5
CASSDGGATEAFF
TGTGCCAGCAGCGACGGGGGGGCCACTGAAGCTTTCTTT
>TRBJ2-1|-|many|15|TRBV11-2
CASSLDGTPYNEQFF
TGTGCCAGCAGCTTAGACGGGACACCCTACAATGAGCAGTTCTTC
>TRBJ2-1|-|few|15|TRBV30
CAWSGRSPGVGEQFF
TGTGCCTGGAGTGGGAGGAGCCCCGGGGTCGGTGAGCAGTTCTTC
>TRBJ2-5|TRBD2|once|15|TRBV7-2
CASSIASGGEETQYF
TGTGCCAGTAGTATCGCTAGCGGGGGAGAAGAGACCCAGTACTTC
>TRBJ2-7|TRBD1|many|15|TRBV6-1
CASRGVGDRNYEQYF
TGTGCCAGCAGGGGGGTTGGGGACAGAAACTACGAGCAGTACTTC
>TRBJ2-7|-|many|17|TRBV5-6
CASRPDLGQMGLYEQYF
TGTGCCAGCCGCCCCGACCTGGGACAGATGGGACTATACGAGCAGTACTTC
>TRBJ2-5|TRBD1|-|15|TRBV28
CASSLTGTGRETQYF
TGTGCCAGCAGTTTGACCGGGACAGGGAGGGAGACCCAGTACTTC
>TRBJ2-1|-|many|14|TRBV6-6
CASTKSVSYNEQFF
TGTGCCAGCACCAAAAGCGTCTCCTACAATGAGCAGTTCTTC
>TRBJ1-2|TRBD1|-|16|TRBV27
CASSPLGTGASYGYTF
TGTGCCAGCAGTCCCCTCGGGACAGGGGCTTCCTATGGCTACACCTTC
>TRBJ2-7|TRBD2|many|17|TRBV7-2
CASSLASGGTPTYEQYF
TGTGCCAGCAGCTTAGCTAGCGGGGGAACCCCCACTTACGAGCAGTACTTC
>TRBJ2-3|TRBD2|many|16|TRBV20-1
CSARDPGGGARDTQYF
TGCAGTGCTAGAGATCCTGGCGGGGGGGCACGGGATACGCAGTATTTT
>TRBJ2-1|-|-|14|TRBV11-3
CASSSGQAGNEQFF
TGTGCCAGCAGCTCCGGACAGGCGGGGAATGAGCAGTTCTTC
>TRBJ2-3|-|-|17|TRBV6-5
CASSYGPRRGATDTQYF
TGTGCCAGCAGTTACGGGCCGCGGCGGGGAGCCACAGATACGCAGTATTTT
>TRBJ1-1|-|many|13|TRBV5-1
CASSLARRAEAFF
TGCGCCAGCAGCTTGGCACGGCGTGCTGAAGCTTTCTTT
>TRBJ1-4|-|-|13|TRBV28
CASKGVLGEKLVF
TGTGCCAGCAAAGGGGTACTAGGTGAAAAACTGGTTTTT
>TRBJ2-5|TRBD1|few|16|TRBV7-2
CASSRRWDRLQETQYF
TGTGCCAGCAGCCGGCGTTGGGACAGACTACAAGAGACCCAGTACTTC
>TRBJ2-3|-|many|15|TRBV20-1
CSARNQGSRTDTQYF
TGCAGTGCTAGAAATCAGGGTTCGCGCACAGATACGCAGTATTTT
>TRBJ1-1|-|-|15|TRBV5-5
CASSPFGSMNTEAFF
TGTGCCAGCAGCCCCTTCGGGTCGATGAACACTGAAGCTTTCTTT
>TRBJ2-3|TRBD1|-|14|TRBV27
CASRGTGARDTQYF
TGTGCCAGCAGGGGGACAGGGGCGAGAGATACGCAGTATTTT
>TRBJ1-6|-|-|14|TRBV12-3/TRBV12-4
CASRRDPANSPLHF
TGTGCCAGCAGGAGGGACCCGGCAAATTCACCCCTCCACTTT
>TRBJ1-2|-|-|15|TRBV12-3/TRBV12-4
CASSSWTDSCGGYTF
TGTGCCAGCAGTTCGTGGACAGACAGCTGCGGCGGCTACACCTTC
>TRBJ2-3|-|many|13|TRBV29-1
CSVDRGVSDTQYF
TGCAGCGTTGACAGGGGGGTTTCAGATACGCAGTATTTT
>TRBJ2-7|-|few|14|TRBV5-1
CASSEKTPFYEQYF
TGCGCCAGCAGCGAAAAAACCCCTTTTTACGAGCAGTACTTC
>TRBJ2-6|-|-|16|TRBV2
CASSELGGSGANVLTF
TGTGCCAGCAGTGAATTGGGAGGCTCTGGGGCCAACGTCCTGACTTTC
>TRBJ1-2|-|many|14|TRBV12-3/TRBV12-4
CASSLSGLPYGYTF
TGTGCCAGCAGTTTATCCGGGCTCCCCTATGGCTACACCTTC
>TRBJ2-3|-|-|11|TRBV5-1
CASSALDTQYF
TGCGCCAGCAGCGCGTTAGATACGCAGTATTTT
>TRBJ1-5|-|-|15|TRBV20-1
CSAQSGAGGNQPQHF
TGCAGTGCCCAGTCGGGGGCCGGGGGCAATCAGCCCCAGCATTTT
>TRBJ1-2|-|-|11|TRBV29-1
CSVMADYGCTF
-